These 27 T cell receptor beta chains were all obtained from the same sample, sequenced in a study of T cells after yellow fever vaccination (dated by TCRdb to between 2018 and 2021). Library construction relied on 5' RACE. The run used an Illumina NovaSeq 6000. TCRdb reanalyzed the raw reads on its own, using fastp at Q25 for trimming and MiXCR for clone calling, and kept in-frame beta chains. Identical CDR3 protein sequences are pooled into one entry, listed with their most common genes and DNA. Counted in this sample were about 320,000 distinct CDR3 sequences; over 3.5% of them appeared once. The top ten constitute 15% to 20% of the sample. The treatment or condition label for this specimen denotes: live attenuated yellow fever vaccine strain. The sample in question was PBMCs, obtained 15 days after the yellow fever booster vaccination. Source of these receptors: a man aged 18 to 35 who received the YFV17D yellow fever vaccine.

This clonotype was detected many times. V gene TRBV12-3 or TRBV12-4 combines with J gene TRBJ2-5; D possibly matches TRBD1 or TRBD2 (5 bases each). The length of the CDR3 is 15 residues. V lost 5 bases, J lost 2 bases, and 15 bases lay in between. The chain's CDR3 is CASSRLPGPQETQYF. In nucleotides, the CDR3 is TGTGCCAGCAGTCGACTCCCGGGGCCGCAAGAGACCCAGTACTTC.

V usage is TRBV4-2 and J usage is TRBJ1-5, with D perhaps TRBD1 (5 bases). Germline V gives CDR1 LGHNA, CDR2 YNFKEQ. Between the trimmed V and J ends, which lost 0 bases and 6 bases, there was a span of 12 bases. The CDR3 sequence is 15 residues long. Written as DNA, the CDR3 is TGTGCCAGCAGCCAAGATCTTGGCGGGGGTCAGCCCCAGCATTTT. This translates into CASSQDLGGGQPQHF.

This clonotype has ten or more counts. The chain employs TRBV12-3 or TRBV12-4 and TRBJ1-2; 7 nucleotides align to TRBD1. The trim removed 5 bases at V and 2 bases at J, leaving 8 bases unmatched. The CDR3 has 15 amino acids. The CDR3 DNA is TGTGCCAGCAGTGAAAGCGGACAGGCGAACTATGGCTACACCTTC. This codes for CASSESGQANYGYTF.

This clonotype appeared many times. The rearrangement links TRBV20-1 to TRBJ1-5; maybe TRBD1 (5 bases). This CDR3 contains 16 residues. V was cut by 0 bases and J by 3 bases, with 15 bases left in between. Germline CDR1 reads DFQATT; CDR2 reads SNEGSKA (reference sequence). Here the CDR3 DNA reads TGCAGTGCTAGAGATGGTGGCAGGGCCTTCAATCAGCCCCAGCATTTT. It codes for CSARDGGRAFNQPQHF.

This clonotype was seen at least ten times. The V gene is TRBV11-2, the J gene TRBJ2-7; TRBD1 matches 8 bases. The CDR3 loop spans 12 amino acids. Germline loops: CDR1 SGHAT, CDR2 FQNNGV. V shed 5 bases and J 7 bases; nucleotides not matched to a gene: 4. DNA for the CDR3: TGTGCCAGCAGCCGGACAGGGTGGGAGCAGTACTTC. This translates into CASSRTGWEQYF.

This clonotype was seen at least ten times. V usage is TRBV7-2 and J usage is TRBJ2-5; the D gene is possibly TRBD1 (5 bases). CDR1 and CDR2 (germline): SGHTA, FQGNSA. This CDR3 has 14 residues. V lost 2 bases to trimming and J lost 5 bases, with 12 bases between them. CDR3 sequence reads: CASSLNRPRETQYF. CDR3 sequence (DNA): TGTGCCAGCAGCTTAAACAGGCCCCGGGAGACCCAGTACTTC.

The V gene is TRBV27, the J gene TRBJ2-1; the D gene is possibly TRBD2 (6 bases). V lost 4 bases, J lost 2 bases, and 9 bases lay in between. The CDR3 loop spans 14 amino acids. Looked up from germline, CDR1 is MNHEY and CDR2 is SMNVEV (reference sequence). For the CDR3, the DNA is TGTGCCAGCAGTTCCGGGGGACCCTACAATGAGCAGTTCTTC. Amino acids: CASSSGGPYNEQFF.

The table lists this clonotype with many counts. The CDR3 region is CASSSHVSGANVLTF. For the CDR3, the DNA is TGCGCCAGCAGCTCGCACGTCTCTGGGGCCAACGTCCTGACTTTC. The V gene is TRBV4-1, the J gene TRBJ2-6; D remains unclear. Germline CDR1 MGHRA, CDR2 YSYEKL. The V gene lost 5 bases and the J gene lost 0 bases, with 8 bases spanning the gap. CDR3 size: 15 residues.

There are a few counts of this clonotype. This rearrangement joins TRBV12-3 or TRBV12-4 to TRBJ2-3, with a tentative D call TRBD2 (5 bases). The CDR3 is 16 residues long. V was clipped by 1 base and J by 2 bases, with 13 bases between them. CDR3 amino acids: CASSLGLERNTDTQYF. DNA for the CDR3: TGTGCCAGCAGTTTAGGACTTGAGCGGAACACAGATACGCAGTATTTT.

This clonotype was seen many times. This sequence joins TRBV27 and TRBJ1-1; 8 nucleotides line up with TRBD1. The length of the CDR3 is 16 residues. Per the germline V gene, CDR1 is MNHEY and CDR2 is SMNVEV (reference sequence). V shed 5 bases, J shed 1 base, and the junction held 9 bases outside the gene matches. The CDR3: CASSRRTGFGNTEAFF. In DNA, the CDR3 is TGTGCCAGCAGTCGTAGGACAGGGTTCGGGAACACTGAAGCTTTCTTT.

This clonotype was counted ten times or more. V is TRBV6-5 and J is TRBJ1-2; D remains ambiguous. Trimming shortened V by 5 bases and J by 4 bases, and 11 bases separated the two germline ends. This CDR3 is 13 amino acids long. Germline V CDR1 and CDR2: MNHEY, SVGAGI. CDR3 loop: CASSDPETYGYTF. The CDR3 DNA is TGTGCCAGCAGTGATCCCGAAACCTATGGCTACACCTTC.

The V and J genes are TRBV20-1 and TRBJ2-3, with D maybe TRBD2 (7 bases). V was shortened by 3 bases and J by 4 bases, with 17 bases between the two germline ends. Germline CDR1 DFQATT, CDR2 SNEGSKA (reference sequence). The CDR3 has 15 amino acids. CDR3 residues: CSASTGRGGADTQYF. CDR3 coding DNA: TGCAGTGCTAGTACGGGCAGGGGAGGGGCAGATACGCAGTATTTT.

This clonotype has a handful of counts. This sequence joins TRBV6-4 and TRBJ1-4; D perhaps matches TRBD1 (6 bases). The CDR3 is 15 amino acids. Per germline, CDR1 MRHNA and CDR2 SNTAGT. The V and J ends lost 2 bases and 8 bases respectively, with 15 bases between them. Here the CDR3 DNA reads TGTGCCAGCAGTGACGAGGGACAAAGGGGGGAAAAACTGTTTTTT. This codes for CASSDEGQRGEKLFF.

This clonotype was recorded at least ten times. This chain connects TRBV28 to TRBJ2-5; 7 bases are a match to TRBD1. The V segment lost 5 bases and the J segment 2 bases; nucleotides outside the gene matches: 2. Germline CDR1 reads MDHEN; CDR2 reads SYDVKM. The CDR3 loop spans 13 amino acids. The CDR3 DNA is TGTGCCAGCAGTCCGGACAGGCAAGAGACCCAGTACTTC. Translated: CASSPDRQETQYF.

This clonotype occurred many times. The V and J genes are TRBV4-1 and TRBJ1-1; D might be TRBD1 (5 bases). With 0 bases removed from V and 4 bases from J, the gap between germline ends came to 21 bases. CDR1 and CDR2 from the germline V gene are MGHRA and YSYEKL. The CDR3 runs 18 residues. The CDR3 nucleotides are TGCGCCAGCAGCCAAGAGATCCGGGACTCCGTGCGTGGCACTGAAGCTTTCTTT. Translation: CASSQEIRDSVRGTEAFF.

This clonotype was counted at least ten times. This sequence joins TRBV6-6 and TRBJ2-3; TRBD1 is a possible D gene (5 bases). The germline CDR1 and CDR2 sequences are MNHNY and SVGAGI (reference sequence). The CDR3 length is 14 residues. V gave up 10 bases and J gave up 2 bases, with 16 bases separating them. The CDR3 is CAITPPGATDTQYF. The CDR3 bases are TGTGCCATTACGCCGCCTGGGGCCACAGATACGCAGTATTTT.

This clonotype was counted only a few times. The genes are TRBV29-1 and TRBJ2-7, with 7 bases that match TRBD1. The trim removed 2 bases at V and 3 bases at J, leaving 7 bases unmatched. This CDR3 spans 14 amino acids. Germline V lookup: CDR1 SQVTM, CDR2 ANQGSEA. CDR3 amino acids: CSVESDRENYEQYF. CDR3 nucleotide sequence: TGCAGCGTTGAAAGTGACAGGGAGAACTACGAGCAGTACTTC.

This rearrangement joins TRBV4-1 to TRBJ1-6; D gene ambiguous. CDR1 is MGHRA and CDR2 is YSYEKL in the germline V gene. The CDR3 length is 15 residues. Between the trimmed V and J ends, which lost 1 base and 10 bases, there was a span of 14 bases. The CDR3 bases are TGCGCCAGCAGCCAAGGAGTTGCGGTAACCTCACCCCTCCACTTT. This translates into CASSQGVAVTSPLHF.

At least ten counts were recorded for this clonotype. The chain carries TRBV28 and TRBJ2-3; 7 bases are shared with TRBD1. The CDR3 covers 14 residues. V lost 7 bases to trimming and J lost 0 bases; unmatched junction nucleotides: 4. Germline values: CDR1 MDHEN, CDR2 SYDVKM. The CDR3 loop reads CASTGTASTDTQYF. CDR3 bases: TGTGCCAGCACCGGGACAGCTAGCACAGATACGCAGTATTTT.

The rearrangement uses TRBV5-1 and TRBJ2-1; 9 bases line up with TRBD2. CDR1 SGHRS and CDR2 YFSETQ come from the germline V gene. This CDR3 has 18 residues. The junction had 11 bases not matched to a gene; V was cut back by 0 bases and J by 4 bases. The CDR3 DNA is TGCGCCAGCAGCTTGGGGGCCTATACGCTAGCGGGGTACAATGAGCAGTTCTTC. Residues: CASSLGAYTLAGYNEQFF.

The sample holds a few counts of this clonotype. The chain has TRBV6-5 and TRBJ2-3; D might be TRBD2 (5 bases). V was cut by 9 bases and J by 6 bases, with 10 bases left in between. Germline lookup yields CDR1 MNHEY and CDR2 SVGAGI. CDR3 length equals 11 residues. The chain's CDR3 is CASRGLDTQYF. CDR3 in DNA: TGTGCCAGTCGAGGGTTGGATACGCAGTATTTT.

The J gene is TRBJ1-1, the V gene TRBV4-1; perhaps TRBD1 as D (6 bases). V was pared by 1 base and J by 11 bases, with 17 bases between. Germline lookup yields CDR1 MGHRA and CDR2 YSYEKL. The CDR3 totals 14 residues. CDR3 in amino acids: CASSQVGGGRDAFF. CDR3 in DNA: TGCGCCAGCAGCCAAGTTGGAGGGGGGAGAGATGCTTTCTTT.

Ten or more counts support this clonotype. V is TRBV29-1 and J is TRBJ1-2, with D possibly matching TRBD1 (6 bases). Deletions cut 5 bases from V and 6 bases from J, with 16 bases between. The CDR3 totals 13 residues. Germline V gene data show CDR1 as SQVTM and CDR2 as ANQGSEA. This CDR3 is CSVQGGDADGYTF. CDR3 nucleotide sequence: TGCAGCGTTCAAGGGGGGGACGCGGATGGCTACACCTTC.

This clonotype has a handful of counts. This chain uses TRBV5-1 with TRBJ2-4; D is unresolved. The germline gives CDR1 SGHRS, CDR2 YFSETQ. Trimming took 3 bases from V and 8 from J, leaving 15 bases between them. The CDR3 contains 14 residues. The CDR3 region has the DNA TGCGCCAGCAGCTCGACTGAGGTCAGCGACATTCAGTACTTC. Amino acid sequence: CASSSTEVSDIQYF.

This clonotype was detected ten times or more. The chain employs TRBV20-1 and TRBJ2-1; TRBD2 matches at 10 bases. V lost 5 bases and J lost 9; bases outside the gene matches: 10. Per the germline V gene, CDR1 is DFQATT and CDR2 is SNEGSKA (reference sequence). CDR3 size: 14 residues. CDR3 loop: CSAHPKRGGGEQFF. For the CDR3, the DNA is TGCAGTGCTCATCCCAAGCGGGGGGGCGGTGAGCAGTTCTTC.

This clonotype has only a few counts. The genes are TRBV20-1 and TRBJ2-1, with D possibly being TRBD2 (7 bases). V dropped 8 bases and J dropped 0 bases, with 11 bases sitting between them. Germline V gene data show CDR1 as DFQATT and CDR2 as SNEGSKA (reference sequence). This CDR3 has 13 residues. CDR3 sequence: CSTRGASYNEQFF. The CDR3 bases are TGCAGTACCCGGGGGGCCTCCTACAATGAGCAGTTCTTC.

At least ten counts were recorded for this clonotype. The chain links TRBV4-2 to TRBJ2-7, with TRBD2 as a possible D gene (6 bases). Per germline, CDR1 LGHNA and CDR2 YNFKEQ. Trimming left V 1 base short and J 2 bases short, with 12 bases between. The CDR3 is 15 amino acids. The CDR3 region has the DNA TGTGCCAGCAGCCAAGGGGCGGGGTACACCTACGAGCAGTACTTC. It specifies CASSQGAGYTYEQYF.